This is a list of T cell receptor beta chains from one sample in a study of blood T cell repertoires in COVID-19. Measured with immunoSEQ multiplex PCR; TCRdb has only the in-frame clones, and not every one. The sample includes about 190,000 clones, approximately 86% of them seen just once. The sequenced material came from peripheral blood. These receptors came from a man in his sixties or seventies with active or convalescent COVID-19. The CDR3 runs from the conserved cysteine through the conserved F or W. D genes are given only for firm matches. Size is stated for part of the rows, as once, few or many counts, or as a class when the clone is expanded.

D gene	clone size	V gene	J gene	CDR3 DNA	CDR3 protein
NA	NA	TRBV19	TRBJ2-7	TGTGCCAGTAGTTCGGACGGCGCGGGCGAGCAGTACTTC	CASSSDGAGEQYF
NA	NA	TRBV10-1	TRBJ2-5	TGCGCCAGCAGTGAGGGACCTCGGGAGAAGACCCAGTACTTC	CASSEGPREKTQYF
TRBD1	few	TRBV5-6	TRBJ2-7	TGTGCCAGCAGCGACCGCGGGACAGGGTTTAGCTACGAGCAGTACTTC	CASSDRGTGFSYEQYF
TRBD1	NA	TRBV28	TRBJ2-2	TGTGCCAGCAGTTACCCGGGACAGGGGAACACCGGGGAGCTGTTTTTT	CASSYPGQGNTGELFF
NA	NA	TRBV28	TRBJ1-2	TGTGCCAGCAGTTCCCCTGGCAGGGACTATGGCTACACCTTC	CASSSPGRDYGYTF
TRBD1	NA	TRBV19	TRBJ1-1	TGTGCCAGTATCCAGAGACAGGGGATCAACACTGAAGCTTTCTTT	CASIQRQGINTEAFF
TRBD1	once	TRBV24-1	TRBJ2-1	TGTGCCACCAGTGACCGACAGGGAACGGATGAGCAGTTCTTC	CATSDRQGTDEQFF
NA	NA	TRBV2	TRBJ2-6	TGTGCCGGAGCACCATCTGGGGCCAACGTCCTGACTTTC	CAGAPSGANVLTF
TRBD2	NA	TRBV24-1	TRBJ2-3	TGTGCCACCAGTGATGGAGGATGGCAGGGACTAGCTTTAGATACGCAGTATTTT	CATSDGGWQGLALDTQYF
TRBD2	NA	TRBV7-2	TRBJ2-2	TGTGCCAGCAGTGGACTAGCGTTCACCGGGGAGCTGTTTTTT	CASSGLAFTGELFF
NA	NA	TRBV24-1	TRBJ1-5	TGTGCCACCAGTGAGAGGAGCAATCAGCCCCAGCATTTT	CATSERSNQPQHF
NA	NA	TRBV6-5	TRBJ2-2	TGTGCCAGCAGTTTTAGCGGAGAGAACACCGGGGAGCTGTTTTTT	CASSFSGENTGELFF
NA	NA	TRBV6-5	TRBJ1-2	TGTGCCAGCAGTTATTCGACAGGAATCTATGGCTACACCTTC	CASSYSTGIYGYTF
NA	once	TRBV29-1	TRBJ2-2	TGCAGCGTTGAAGGCTACGGCGGTAACACCGGGGAGCTGTTTTTT	CSVEGYGGNTGELFF
NA	NA	TRBV27	TRBJ1-1	TGTGCCAGCAGTCCAACCAAGACAGTCATGAACACTGAAGCTTTCTTT	CASSPTKTVMNTEAFF
TRBD1	NA	TRBV7-2	TRBJ1-4	TGTGCCAGCAGCTTAGCGCGGGACAGCTCTCGGAGGGAAAAACTGTTTTTT	CASSLARDSSRREKLFF
TRBD1	NA	TRBV6-5	TRBJ1-3	TGTGCCAGCAGTAGGGGACAGGGTTCTGGAAACACCATATATTTT	CASSRGQGSGNTIYF
TRBD2	NA	TRBV19	TRBJ2-7	TGTGCCAGTAGTATTGCTAGCGGGGGGGTCTACGAGCAGTACTTC	CASSIASGGVYEQYF
NA	NA	TRBV9	TRBJ2-3	TGTGCCAGCAGCCCCCAGGGGGGCAGCACAGATACGCAGTATTTT	CASSPQGGSTDTQYF
NA	NA	TRBV12-3/TRBV12-4	TRBJ2-2	TGTGCCAGCAGGCTCAGGGGCGGGGAGCTGTTTTTT	CASRLRGGELFF
TRBD1	few	TRBV11-2	TRBJ1-1	TGTGCCAGCAGCTTAGGGGGACAGGATGAAGCTTTCTTT	CASSLGGQDEAFF
NA	NA	TRBV6-5	TRBJ1-1	TGTGCCAGCAGTTACTCAGGGGACATGAACACTGAAGCTTTCTTT	CASSYSGDMNTEAFF
TRBD1	few	TRBV19	TRBJ2-2	TGTGCCAGTAGCATACAGGGGCTGAACACCGGGGAGCTGTTTTTT	CASSIQGLNTGELFF
NA	NA	TRBV27	TRBJ2-1	TGTGCCAGCATCCCTACAGGGGGCGCGCGGGGGGTCTTC	CASIPTGGARGVF
TRBD1	NA	TRBV28	TRBJ1-2	TGTGCCAGCAGTTTTATCTCGACAGGGACCTATGGCTACACCTTC	CASSFISTGTYGYTF
NA	NA	TRBV28	TRBJ1-4	TGTGCCAGCAGTTTGTACCATGGGAGGGGGGGAGGCGTCGTGAGCTTT	CASSLYHGRGGGVVSF
TRBD1	NA	TRBV6-5	TRBJ2-7	TGTGCCAGCAGGCCCCAGGGGGCAAGGGAGCAGTACTTC	CASRPQGAREQYF
NA	NA	TRBV21-1	TRBJ2-7	TGTGCCACCCACACCGGGACTAGCGGGAGCTACGAGCAGTACTTC	CATHTGTSGSYEQYF
NA	NA	TRBV30	TRBJ1-1	TGTGCCTGGAGTGTACTATCACACAACACTGAAGCTTTCTTT	CAWSVLSHNTEAFF
NA	NA	TRBV5-1	TRBJ2-1	TGCGCCAGCAGCCCAAGCTCCACGAATGAGCAGTTCTTC	CASSPSSTNEQFF
TRBD2	NA	TRBV2	TRBJ2-3	TGTGCCAGCAGTGAGGGCCCCCTTAGCGGGGTTTCCACAGATACGCAGTATTTT	CASSEGPLSGVSTDTQYF
NA	NA	TRBV6-5	TRBJ2-3	TGTGCCAGCAGGGTAGACAGGATTAGCACAGATACGCAGTATTTT	CASRVDRISTDTQYF
NA	NA	TRBV10-1	TRBJ2-1	TGCGCCAGCAGTGTACTCCTTAACAATGAGCAGTTCTTC	CASSVLLNNEQFF
TRBD2	few	TRBV19	TRBJ2-1	TGTGCCAGTAGCCAGACTAGCGGGCGCCTTGTTGAGCAGTTCTTC	CASSQTSGRLVEQFF
NA	NA	TRBV25-1	TRBJ2-7	TGTGCCAGCCAAACTGACAGGTTCTACGAGCAGTACTTC	CASQTDRFYEQYF